This passage covers 26 T cell receptor beta chains from one sample sequenced in a study of monozygotic twins with inflammatory bowel disease. After re-calling the 5' RACE reads, TCRdb lists one entry per CDR3 protein, DNA absent. In total, the table holds 210,000 or so distinct CDR3 sequences. Sequencing used blood. These receptors came from a human donor with ulcerative colitis or Crohn's disease, or a healthy co-twin of an affected twin (not recorded which).

This CDR3 reads CASSGGISPLHF. The V call is TRBV27, the J call TRBJ1-6. CDR1 and CDR2 from the germline V gene are MNHEY and SMNVEV (reference sequence). The CDR3 totals 12 residues.

The chain combines TRBV10-3 with TRBJ2-5; as DNA is missing, the TRBD1 call by TCRdb cannot be tested. This CDR3 region has 17 residues. Germline V lookup: CDR1 ENHRY, CDR2 SYGVKD. CDR3 sequence reads: CAISAGPERMPQETQYF.

The V and J genes are TRBV18 and TRBJ1-2; the D gene TCRdb calls, TRBD1, cannot be checked with no DNA. From germline, CDR1 is KGHSH and CDR2 LQKENI. The CDR3 totals 17 residues. The CDR3 loop reads CASSPQTPYRGGYGYTF. The entire variable domain, with the rest obtained from reference TRBV18 and TRBJ1-2, is as follows: NAGVMQNPRHLVRRRGQEARLRCSPMKGHSHVYWYRQLPEEGLKFMVYLQKENIIDESGMPKERFSAEFPKEGPSILRIQQVVRGDSAAYFCASSPQTPYRGGYGYTFGSGTRLTVV.

This chain uses TRBV3-1 with TRBJ2-5. This CDR3 is 11 amino acids long. Germline loops: CDR1 LGHDT, CDR2 YNNKEL (reference sequence). Here the CDR3 reads CASSLKQTQYF.

The chain uses TRBV25-1 and TRBJ2-1. This CDR3 has 14 amino acids. CDR1 and CDR2 (germline): MGHDK, SYGVNS. This chain's CDR3 is CASSEYSVSNEQFF.

The gene calls are TRBV28 and TRBJ2-7; TCRdb returns TRBD2, unconfirmable since there is no DNA. Germline V CDR1 and CDR2: MDHEN, SYDVKM. The CDR3 contains 14 residues. This chain's CDR3 is CASKSGSRSDEQYF.

This sequence joins TRBV6-1 and TRBJ1-6. The CDR3 spans 15 residues. The V gene's germline CDR1 is MNHNS and CDR2 SASEGT. The CDR3 here is CASSRVASYNSPLHF.

The chain is built from TRBV11-2 and TRBJ2-2; with no DNA, the TCRdb D assignment of TRBD2 cannot be verified. The CDR3 extends over 18 amino acids. Germline CDR1 is SGHAT and CDR2 is FQNNGV. CDR3 sequence reads: CASSFGLAGDLNTGELFF. Looking up the rest from reference TRBV11-2 and TRBJ2-2 gives the full variable domain: EAGVAQSPRYKIIEKRQSVAFWCNPISGHATLYWYQQILGQGPKLLIQFQNNGVVDDSQLPKDRFSAERLKGVDSTLKIQPAKLEDSAVYLCASSFGLAGDLNTGELFFGEGSRLTVL.

The chain is built from TRBV12-3 or TRBV12-4 and TRBJ1-4; checking the TCRdb D call of TRBD1 is not possible without DNA. The CDR3 has 15 residues. The CDR3 sequence: CASSLTGGTNEKLFF.

V and J are TRBV6-2 or TRBV6-3 and TRBJ2-7; the D gene TCRdb calls, TRBD1, cannot be checked with no DNA. Looked up from germline, CDR1 is MNHEY and CDR2 is SVGEGT. The CDR3 loop spans 15 amino acids. CDR3 residues: CASSPIQGFSYEQYF.

The V and J genes are TRBV6-2 or TRBV6-3 and TRBJ2-1. The CDR3 consists of 16 residues. The germline V gene has CDR1 MNHEY and CDR2 SVGEGT. CDR3 amino acids: CASTAAGGSSYNEQFF.

The chain employs TRBV5-1 and TRBJ2-3; the D call from TCRdb, TRBD1, cannot be confirmed without DNA. The V gene's germline CDR1 is SGHRS and CDR2 YFSETQ. The CDR3 is made up of 17 amino acids. The CDR3 loop is CASSLDQGGLSTDTQYF.

The V call is TRBV7-2, the J call TRBJ2-7; TCRdb's D call of TRBD1 is untestable without DNA. Germline loops: CDR1 SGHTA, CDR2 FQGNSA. The CDR3 sequence is 14 residues long. The CDR3 sequence: CASSLAGGVYEQYF. The variable domain in full, with the rest retrieved from reference TRBV7-2 and TRBJ2-7, is GAGVSQSPSNKVTEKGKDVELRCDPISGHTALYWYRQSLGQGLEFLIYFQGNSAPDKSGLPSDRFSAERTGGSVSTLTIQRTQQEDSAVYLCASSLAGGVYEQYFGPGTRLTVT.

The chain joins TRBV7-2 to TRBJ2-7. The CDR3 loop spans 13 amino acids. Germline V gene data show CDR1 as SGHTA and CDR2 as FQGNSA. This chain's CDR3 is CASSPDGSYEQYF.

The V call is TRBV7-9, the J call TRBJ1-2. The germline CDR1 and CDR2 sequences are SEHNR and FQNEAQ (reference sequence). This CDR3 is 15 amino acids long. CDR3 sequence reads: CASSPTVSADYGYTF.

This chain links TRBV12-3 or TRBV12-4 with TRBJ2-7; TCRdb lists TRBD1, though no DNA is available to test this call. The CDR3 consists of 17 residues. The CDR3 sequence is CASSPTSRDISSYEQYF.

V is TRBV20-1 and J is TRBJ2-7; with no DNA, the TCRdb D assignment of TRBD1 cannot be verified. Germline V lookup: CDR1 DFQATT, CDR2 SNEGSKA (reference sequence). The CDR3 extends over 14 amino acids. The CDR3 region is CSASTGVYVYEQYF.

The V call is TRBV6-1, the J call TRBJ2-2; TCRdb names TRBD1, which stays unverified in the absence of DNA. Germline assignment: CDR1 MNHNS and CDR2 SASEGT. The CDR3 runs to 19 residues. CDR3 loop: CASRARQGSVLGNTGELFF.

The CDR3: CASRPARQGLLRDYGYTF. This chain joins TRBV12-3 or TRBV12-4 and TRBJ1-2; TCRdb lists TRBD1, though no DNA is available to test this call. The CDR3 is 18 amino acids.

V is TRBV19 and J is TRBJ1-2. There are 15 residues in the CDR3. The germline gives CDR1 LNHDA, CDR2 SQIVND (reference sequence). CDR3 amino acids: CASSIDRPREDGYTF. The full variable domain, in which reference TRBV19 and TRBJ1-2 provide the parts outside the CDR3, is DGGITQSPKYLFRKEGQNVTLSCEQNLNHDAMYWYRQDPGQGLRLIYYSQIVNDFQKGDIAEGYSVSREKKESFPLTVTSAQKNPTAFYLCASSIDRPREDGYTFGSGTRLTVV.

The chain joins TRBV5-6 to TRBJ1-4; absent DNA, TCRdb's TRBD1 call cannot be checked. This CDR3 contains 14 residues. CDR1 is SGHDT, CDR2 YYEEEE, per germline. The CDR3 spells CASSSRGDGEKLFF.

The chain links TRBV7-6 to TRBJ2-7. The CDR3 covers 14 residues. Germline V gene data show CDR1 as SGHVS and CDR2 as FNYEAQ. This chain's CDR3 is CASSWSRSSYEQYF.

This chain links TRBV20-1 with TRBJ1-6; no DNA is available, so the TRBD1 call from TCRdb remains unchecked. This CDR3 has 16 residues. The germline CDR1 and CDR2 sequences are DFQATT and SNEGSKA (reference sequence). CDR3 protein: CSALETGSSYNSPLHF.

The chain employs TRBV5-6 and TRBJ2-2; TCRdb designates TRBD2, a call that cannot be tested without DNA. This CDR3 has 14 residues. The germline V gene encodes CDR1 SGHDT and CDR2 YYEEEE. The CDR3 loop is CASSFSEEVGELFF.

The chain is built from TRBV3-1 and TRBJ2-1; checking the TCRdb D call of TRBD2 is not possible without DNA. Germline V gene lookup returns CDR1 LGHDT and CDR2 YNNKEL (reference sequence). This CDR3 comprises 13 residues. CDR3 sequence reads: CASSQTKLAGTFF.

CDR3 amino acids: CASSSISGSQETQYF. The V and J genes are TRBV5-1 and TRBJ2-5; no DNA is available, so the TRBD2 call from TCRdb remains unchecked. Germline CDR1 is SGHRS and CDR2 is YFSETQ. CDR3 size: 15 residues.